The next 7 T cell receptor beta chains were all read from a single sample in a study of monozygotic twins with inflammatory bowel disease. From the 5' RACE reads, TCRdb lists one entry per CDR3 protein and no DNA. This listing includes under 200,000 distinct CDR3 sequences. Sequencing used blood. These TCRs come from a human donor with ulcerative colitis or Crohn's disease, or a healthy co-twin of an affected twin (not recorded which).

V is TRBV5-1 and J is TRBJ1-1. Germline CDR1 is SGHRS and CDR2 is YFSETQ. The CDR3 covers 18 residues. CDR3 region: CASSLRGTTPDLNTEAFF.

CDR3 sequence reads: CAWRPGQNTEAFF. The chain has TRBV30 and TRBJ1-1; TCRdb lists TRBD1, though no DNA is available to test this call. In germline, CDR1 is GTSNPN, CDR2 SVGIG (reference sequence). The CDR3 loop spans 13 amino acids.

V is TRBV5-8 and J is TRBJ2-7; the D call of TRBD1 rests on TCRdb alone, since no DNA is present to check it. This CDR3 has 14 amino acids. Germline values: CDR1 SGHTS, CDR2 YDEGEE. The CDR3: CASSSRETGAKQYF. The full variable domain, completed using reference TRBV5-8 and TRBJ2-7, is EAGVTQSPTHLIKTRGQQATLRCSPISGHTSVYWYQQALGLGLQFLLWYDEGEERNRGNFPPRFSGRQFPNYSSELNVNALELEDSALYLCASSSRETGAKQYFGPGTRLTVT.

The chain is built from TRBV6-4 and TRBJ2-2; TCRdb designates TRBD2, a call that cannot be tested without DNA. Germline assignment: CDR1 MRHNA and CDR2 SNTAGT. The CDR3 extends over 14 amino acids. CDR3 protein: CASGSGRNTGELFF.

The CDR3 sequence: CATSSKGGSSEQYF. The chain combines TRBV15 with TRBJ2-7; the D call from TCRdb, TRBD1, cannot be confirmed without DNA. This CDR3 has 14 amino acids. The V gene's germline CDR1 is LNHNV and CDR2 YYDKDF (reference sequence).

This chain joins TRBV20-1 and TRBJ1-5; the TCRdb call, TRBD1, lacks DNA for checking. CDR3 size: 16 residues. Germline CDR1 DFQATT, CDR2 SNEGSKA (reference sequence). CDR3: CSARDRLGGRNWPQHF.

The chain recombines TRBV29-1 with TRBJ1-1; TCRdb's D gene call, TRBD1, goes unchecked for lack of DNA. Germline CDR1 reads SQVTM; CDR2 reads ANQGSEA. The CDR3 spans 12 residues. CDR3: CSIRRGSAEAFF.